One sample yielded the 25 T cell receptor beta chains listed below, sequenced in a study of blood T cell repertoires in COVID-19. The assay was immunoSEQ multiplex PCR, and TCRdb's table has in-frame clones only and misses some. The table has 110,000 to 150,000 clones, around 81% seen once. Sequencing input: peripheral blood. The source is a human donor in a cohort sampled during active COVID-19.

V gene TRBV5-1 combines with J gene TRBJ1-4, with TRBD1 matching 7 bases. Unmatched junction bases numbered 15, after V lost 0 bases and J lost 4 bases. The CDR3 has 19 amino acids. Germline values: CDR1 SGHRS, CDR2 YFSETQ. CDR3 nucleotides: TGCGCCAGCAGCTTGGAGGGGGCACCCCTAGGTAAAATTAATGAAAAACTGTTTTTT. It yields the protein CASSLEGAPLGKINEKLFF.

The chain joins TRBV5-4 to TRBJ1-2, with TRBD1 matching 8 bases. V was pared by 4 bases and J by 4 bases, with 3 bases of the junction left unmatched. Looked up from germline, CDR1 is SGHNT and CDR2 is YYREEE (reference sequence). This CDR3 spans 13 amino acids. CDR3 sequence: CASSGTGLYGYTF. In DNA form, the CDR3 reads TGTGCCAGCAGCGGGACAGGCCTCTATGGCTACACCTTC.

CDR3 amino acids: CASSSRTLAGAAYEQYF. The CDR3 region has the DNA TGTGCCAGCAGCTCGCGGACACTAGCGGGAGCCGCCTACGAGCAGTACTTC. The J gene is TRBJ2-7, the V gene TRBV7-2, with 11 bases that match TRBD2. The CDR3 has 17 residues. CDR1 SGHTA and CDR2 FQGNSA come from the germline V gene. Trimming removed 4 bases from V and 2 bases from J; junction bases left unmatched: 10.

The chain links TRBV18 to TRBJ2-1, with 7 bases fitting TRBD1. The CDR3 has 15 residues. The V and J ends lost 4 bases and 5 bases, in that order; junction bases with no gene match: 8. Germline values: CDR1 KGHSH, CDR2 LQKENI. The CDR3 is CASSLYTTGDNEQFF. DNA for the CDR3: TGTGCCAGCTCACTTTATACAACAGGGGACAATGAGCAGTTCTTC.

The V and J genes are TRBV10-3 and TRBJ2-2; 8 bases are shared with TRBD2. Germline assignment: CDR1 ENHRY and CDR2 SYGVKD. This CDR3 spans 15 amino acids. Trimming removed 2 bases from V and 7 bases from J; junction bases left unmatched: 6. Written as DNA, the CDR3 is TGTGCCATCAGTGAGCCGCGGGGGGCGGTCGGGGAGCTGTTTTTT. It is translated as CAISEPRGAVGELFF.

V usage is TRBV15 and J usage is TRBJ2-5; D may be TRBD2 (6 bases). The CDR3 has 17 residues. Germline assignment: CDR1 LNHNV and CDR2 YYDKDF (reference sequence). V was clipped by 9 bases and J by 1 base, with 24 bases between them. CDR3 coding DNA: TGTGCCACGGCCGCTAGCGAGGGGCAACCACTCCAAGAGACCCAGTACTTC. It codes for CATAASEGQPLQETQYF.

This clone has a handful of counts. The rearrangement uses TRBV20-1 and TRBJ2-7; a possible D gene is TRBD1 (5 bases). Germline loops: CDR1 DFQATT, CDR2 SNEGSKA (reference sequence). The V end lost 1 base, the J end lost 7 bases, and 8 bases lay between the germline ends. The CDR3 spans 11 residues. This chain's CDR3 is CSARVQEEQYF. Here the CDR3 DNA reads TGCAGTGCTAGAGTACAGGAGGAGCAGTACTTC.

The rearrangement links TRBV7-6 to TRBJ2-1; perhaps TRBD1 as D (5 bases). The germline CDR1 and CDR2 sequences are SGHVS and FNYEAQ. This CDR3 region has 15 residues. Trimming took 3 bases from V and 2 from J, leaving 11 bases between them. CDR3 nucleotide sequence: TGTGCCAGCAGCTTTCAGCAGGGTACCTACAATGAGCAGTTCTTC. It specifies CASSFQQGTYNEQFF. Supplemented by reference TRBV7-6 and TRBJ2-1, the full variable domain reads GAGVSQSPRYKVTKRGQDVALRCDPISGHVSLYWYRQALGQGPEFLTYFNYEAQQDKSGLPNDRFSAERPEGSISTLTIQRTEQRDSAMYRCASSFQQGTYNEQFFGPGTRLTVL.

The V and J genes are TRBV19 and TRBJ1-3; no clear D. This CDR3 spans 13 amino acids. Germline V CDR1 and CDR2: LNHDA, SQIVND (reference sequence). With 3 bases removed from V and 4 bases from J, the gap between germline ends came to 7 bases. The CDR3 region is CASSIAQGNTIYF. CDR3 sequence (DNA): TGTGCCAGTAGTATTGCACAGGGAAACACCATATATTTT.

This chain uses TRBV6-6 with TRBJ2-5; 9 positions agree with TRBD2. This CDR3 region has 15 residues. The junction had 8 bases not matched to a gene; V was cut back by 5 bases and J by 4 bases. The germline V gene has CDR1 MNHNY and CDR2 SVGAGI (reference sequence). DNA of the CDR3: TGTGCCAGCAGTCCAGGCGGCGGGAGGGGAGAGACCCAGTACTTC. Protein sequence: CASSPGGGRGETQYF.

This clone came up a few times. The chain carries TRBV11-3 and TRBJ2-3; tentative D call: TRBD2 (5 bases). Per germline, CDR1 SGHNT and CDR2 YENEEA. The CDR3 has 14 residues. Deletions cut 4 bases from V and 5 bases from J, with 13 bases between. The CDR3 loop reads CASSSRAEGDTQYF. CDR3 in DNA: TGTGCCAGCAGCTCCCGAGCTGAGGGAGATACGCAGTATTTT.

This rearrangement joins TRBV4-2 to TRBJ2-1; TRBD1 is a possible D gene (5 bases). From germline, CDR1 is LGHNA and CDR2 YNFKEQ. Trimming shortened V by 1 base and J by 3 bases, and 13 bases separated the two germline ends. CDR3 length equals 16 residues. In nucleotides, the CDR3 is TGTGCCAGCAGCCAAGCAGGAGCAGGGCACTACAATGAGCAGTTCTTC. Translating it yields CASSQAGAGHYNEQFF.

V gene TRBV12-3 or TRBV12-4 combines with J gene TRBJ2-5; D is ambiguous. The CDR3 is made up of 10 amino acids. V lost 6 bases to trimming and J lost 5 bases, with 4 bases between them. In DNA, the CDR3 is TGTGCCAGCAGCCGGGAGACCCAGTACTTC. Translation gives CASSRETQYF.

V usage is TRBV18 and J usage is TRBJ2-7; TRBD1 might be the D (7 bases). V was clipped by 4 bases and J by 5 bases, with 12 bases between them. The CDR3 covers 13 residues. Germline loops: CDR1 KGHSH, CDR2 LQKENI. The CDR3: CASSQAGGNEQYF. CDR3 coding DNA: TGTGCCAGCTCACAGGCAGGGGGGAACGAGCAGTACTTC.

CDR3 region: CASSFRRTEETQYF. CDR3 in DNA: TGCGCCAGCAGCTTCCGGCGGACAGAAGAGACCCAGTACTTC. The chain couples TRBV5-1 to TRBJ2-5; D possibly corresponds to TRBD1 (6 bases). V lost 2 bases to trimming and J lost 3 bases, with 11 bases between them. The germline gives CDR1 SGHRS, CDR2 YFSETQ. The CDR3 is 14 amino acids. The complete variable domain, with remaining parts taken from reference TRBV5-1 and TRBJ2-5, reads KAGVTQTPRYLIKTRGQQVTLSCSPISGHRSVSWYQQTPGQGLQFLFEYFSETQRNKGNFPGRFSGRQFSNSRSEMNVSTLELGDSALYLCASSFRRTEETQYFGPGTRLLVL.

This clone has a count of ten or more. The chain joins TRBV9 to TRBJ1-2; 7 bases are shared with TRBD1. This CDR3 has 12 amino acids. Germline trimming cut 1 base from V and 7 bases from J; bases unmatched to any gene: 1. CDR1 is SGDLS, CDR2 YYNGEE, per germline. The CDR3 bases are TGTGCCAGCAGCGTACACAGGGGTGGCTACACCTTC. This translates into CASSVHRGGYTF.

The CDR3 reads CSVAGTSGAGELFF. For the CDR3, the DNA is TGCAGCGTAGCCGGGACTAGCGGGGCCGGGGAGCTGTTTTTT. The chain recombines TRBV29-1 with TRBJ2-2; 13 nucleotides align to TRBD2. The J segment lost 6 bases and the V segment lost 6 bases, leaving 4 bases of the junction unmatched. From germline, CDR1 is SQVTM and CDR2 ANQGSEA. CDR3 size: 14 residues.

CDR3 amino acids: CASSLVPVDYGYTF. CDR3 nucleotides: TGTGCCAGCAGCTTGGTACCGGTTGACTATGGCTACACCTTC. This chain connects TRBV5-4 to TRBJ1-2, with D unresolved. The germline CDR1 and CDR2 sequences are SGHNT and YYREEE (reference sequence). Trimming removed 0 bases at V and 3 bases at J, with 9 bases between. The CDR3 runs 14 residues.

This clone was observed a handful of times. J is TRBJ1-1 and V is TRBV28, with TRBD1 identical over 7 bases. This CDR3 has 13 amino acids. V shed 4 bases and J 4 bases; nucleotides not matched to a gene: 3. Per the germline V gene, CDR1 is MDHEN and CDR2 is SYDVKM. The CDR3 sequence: CASSYRGFTEAFF. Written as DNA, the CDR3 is TGTGCCAGCAGTTACAGGGGATTCACTGAAGCTTTCTTT.

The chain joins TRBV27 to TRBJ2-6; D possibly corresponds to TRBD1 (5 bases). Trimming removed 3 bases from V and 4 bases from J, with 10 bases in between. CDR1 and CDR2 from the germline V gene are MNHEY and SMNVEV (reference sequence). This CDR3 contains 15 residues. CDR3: CASSLQGSGANVLTF. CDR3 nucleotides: TGTGCCAGCAGTTTGCAGGGTTCCGGGGCCAACGTCCTGACTTTC.

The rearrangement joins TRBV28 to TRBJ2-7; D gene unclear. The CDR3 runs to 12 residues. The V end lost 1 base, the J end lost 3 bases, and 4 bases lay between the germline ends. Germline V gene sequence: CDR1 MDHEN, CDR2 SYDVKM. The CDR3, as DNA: TGTGCCAGCAGTTTATCCAGCTACGAGCAGTACTTC. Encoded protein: CASSLSSYEQYF.

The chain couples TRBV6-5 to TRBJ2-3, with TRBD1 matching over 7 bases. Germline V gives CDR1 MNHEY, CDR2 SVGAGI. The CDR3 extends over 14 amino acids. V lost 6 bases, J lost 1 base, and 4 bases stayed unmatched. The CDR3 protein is CASRKTGGTDTQYF. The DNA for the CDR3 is TGTGCCAGCAGAAAAACAGGGGGCACAGATACGCAGTATTTT.

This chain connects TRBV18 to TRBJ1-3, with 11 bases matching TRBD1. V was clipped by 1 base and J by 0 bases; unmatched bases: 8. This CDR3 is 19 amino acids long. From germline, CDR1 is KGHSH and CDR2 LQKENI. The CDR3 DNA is TGTGCCAGCTCACCACAGAGGACAGGGGGCGGCTACTCTGGAAACACCATATATTTT. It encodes CASSPQRTGGGYSGNTIYF. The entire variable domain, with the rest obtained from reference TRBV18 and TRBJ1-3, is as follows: NAGVMQNPRHLVRRRGQEARLRCSPMKGHSHVYWYRQLPEEGLKFMVYLQKENIIDESGMPKERFSAEFPKEGPSILRIQQVVRGDSAAYFCASSPQRTGGGYSGNTIYFGEGSWLTVV.

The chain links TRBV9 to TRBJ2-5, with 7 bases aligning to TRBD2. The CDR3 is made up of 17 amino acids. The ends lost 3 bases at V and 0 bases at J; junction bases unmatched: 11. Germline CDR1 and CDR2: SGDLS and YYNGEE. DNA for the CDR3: TGTGCCAGCAGCGCGCATAAAAGCGGGGAGTACCAAGAGACCCAGTACTTC. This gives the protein CASSAHKSGEYQETQYF.

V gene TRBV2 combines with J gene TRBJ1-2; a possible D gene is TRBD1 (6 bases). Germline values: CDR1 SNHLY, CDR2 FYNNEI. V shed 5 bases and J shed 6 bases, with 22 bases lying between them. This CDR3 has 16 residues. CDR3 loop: CASSLKTGPGENGYTF. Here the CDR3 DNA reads TGTGCCAGCAGTTTAAAGACAGGCCCAGGGGAGAATGGCTACACCTTC.